The present T cell receptor (beta chain) was sequenced within a study of T cell repertoires in cytomegalovirus infection. Study results and caveats: Dominant in the ex vivo response were TCR beta clonotypes restricted by HLA-C and specific for CMV. Cumulated frequencies of public TCR beta families served to identify carriers of CMV plus the relevant HLA.

The V end lost 4 bases, the J end lost 0 bases, and 10 bases lay between the germline ends. Germline V CDR1 and CDR2: SGHVS, FQNEAQ. The CDR3 is 15 amino acids. TCRdb reanalysed the reads using MiXCR and keeps one entry per CDR3 protein. Of around 710,000 distinct CDR3 sequences in the sample, around 29% were seen once. There are a few counts of this clonotype. Its specificity is not known. The J gene is TRBJ1-3, the V gene TRBV7-8; D gene uncertain. This TCR derives from a human donor in good health (CMV status not recorded). Some clones in this sample may be carry-over from other donors' samples. The starting material was cultured CD8+ T cells from PBMCs, obtained from culture after CMV antigen stimulation. CDR3 region: CASSYQEYSGNTIYF. The CDR3 coding sequence is TGTGCCAGCAGCTATCAGGAGTACTCTGGAAACACCATATATTTT. Complete variable domain (other parts from reference TRBV7-8 and TRBJ1-3): GAGVSQSPRYKVAKRGQDVALRCDPISGHVSLFWYQQALGQGPEFLTYFQNEAQLDKSGLPSDRFFAERPEGSVSTLKIQRTQQEDSAVYLCASSYQEYSGNTIYFGEGSWLTVV.